This entry lists 10 T cell receptor beta chains sequenced from one sample in a study of T-cell memory formation after mild COVID-19. TCRdb re-derived calls from the 5' RACE reads in MiXCR, one entry per CDR3 protein. The table lists roughly 350,000 distinct CDR3 sequences, roughly 20% of them singletons. Material for sequencing was PBMCs or a T cell subset sorted from them (not recorded which). Every receptor here comes from an adult woman who had mild COVID-19 (a few samples of this study predate the infection). Cell type and time point are not known.

The chain combines TRBV18 with TRBJ2-7; the D gene is possibly TRBD2 (6 bases). This CDR3 comprises 15 residues. V shed 3 bases and J shed 0 bases, with 12 bases lying between them. Germline CDR1 and CDR2: KGHSH and LQKENI. The CDR3 spells CASSPMAGSSYEQYF. The DNA of the CDR3 is TGTGCCAGCTCACCCATGGCGGGAAGCTCCTACGAGCAGTACTTC.

The V call is TRBV4-1, the J call TRBJ1-4; D is perhaps TRBD1 (6 bases). Trimming cost V 3 bases and J 5 bases, with 10 bases left between them. The germline V gene encodes CDR1 MGHRA and CDR2 YSYEKL. The CDR3 consists of 14 residues. CDR3 region: CASSQGAENEKLFF. The CDR3 nucleotides read TGCGCCAGCAGCCAGGGGGCGGAGAATGAAAAACTGTTTTTT.

The J gene is TRBJ2-1, the V gene TRBV7-9, with 8 bases identical to TRBD1. The germline gives CDR1 SEHNR, CDR2 FQNEAQ (reference sequence). This CDR3 contains 14 residues. Trimming at V came to 5 bases and at J to 6 bases, leaving 6 bases not matched to a gene. The CDR3 nucleotides are TGTGCCAGCAGCCGACAGGGGAAGGGCAATGAGCAGTTCTTC. Translation gives CASSRQGKGNEQFF.

This clonotype was observed a handful of times. J is TRBJ2-5 and V is TRBV5-1; D gene uncertain. CDR3 size: 14 residues. V lost 0 bases and J lost 1, with 7 bases in between. Germline CDR1 reads SGHRS; CDR2 reads YFSETQ. The DNA of the CDR3 is TGCGCCAGCAGCTTGGAACCAGGCCAAGAGACCCAGTACTTC. Translating it yields CASSLEPGQETQYF.

In its sample, this clonotype was seen a few times. The chain employs TRBV24-1 and TRBJ2-7; no reliable D call. V was pared by 4 bases and J by 0 bases, with 9 bases between. Looked up from germline, CDR1 is KGHDR and CDR2 is SFDVKD. CDR3 length: 14 amino acids. The CDR3 loop reads CATSDPGLSYEQYF. The CDR3 DNA reads as TGTGCCACCAGTGACCCGGGCCTCTCCTACGAGCAGTACTTC.

This chain connects TRBV9 to TRBJ2-3; D unclear. The germline gives CDR1 SGDLS, CDR2 YYNGEE. Trimming cost V 0 bases and J 2 bases, with 7 bases left between them. There are 14 residues in the CDR3. CDR3 DNA sequence: TGTGCCAGCAGCGTAGTGGAATTCACAGATACGCAGTATTTT. This sequence encodes CASSVVEFTDTQYF.

The genes are TRBV12-3 or TRBV12-4 and TRBJ1-3, with no clear D. V was cut by 6 bases and J by 0 bases, with 12 bases left in between. CDR3 length: 15 residues. The CDR3 DNA reads as TGTGCCAGCAGCCCCGCGCGGTACTCTGGAAACACCATATATTTT. Residues: CASSPARYSGNTIYF.

This clonotype was found many times. The chain couples TRBV20-1 to TRBJ2-5; 8 nucleotides align to TRBD2. The CDR3 totals 14 residues. The J segment lost 4 bases and the V segment lost 3 bases, leaving 7 bases of the junction unmatched. Germline V lookup: CDR1 DFQATT, CDR2 SNEGSKA (reference sequence). The CDR3 protein is CSASWRGVGETQYF. The CDR3 bases are TGCAGTGCTAGCTGGCGGGGGGTGGGAGAGACCCAGTACTTC.

The DNA for the CDR3 is TGTGCCAGCAGCTCTACGCCCTATAGCAATCAGCCCCAGCATTTT. Amino acids: CASSSTPYSNQPQHF. The chain combines TRBV12-3 or TRBV12-4 with TRBJ1-5; D gene unclear. V gave up 6 bases and J gave up 0 bases, with 12 bases separating them. This CDR3 spans 15 amino acids.

V and J are TRBV6-2 or TRBV6-3 and TRBJ2-5; no firm D call. The V and J ends lost 7 bases and 9 bases respectively, with 15 bases between them. The CDR3 is made up of 12 amino acids. Germline loops: CDR1 MNHEY, CDR2 SVGEGT. The CDR3 DNA follows: TGTGCCAGCAACCGCCCTCATACGGCCCAGTACTTC. This sequence encodes CASNRPHTAQYF.